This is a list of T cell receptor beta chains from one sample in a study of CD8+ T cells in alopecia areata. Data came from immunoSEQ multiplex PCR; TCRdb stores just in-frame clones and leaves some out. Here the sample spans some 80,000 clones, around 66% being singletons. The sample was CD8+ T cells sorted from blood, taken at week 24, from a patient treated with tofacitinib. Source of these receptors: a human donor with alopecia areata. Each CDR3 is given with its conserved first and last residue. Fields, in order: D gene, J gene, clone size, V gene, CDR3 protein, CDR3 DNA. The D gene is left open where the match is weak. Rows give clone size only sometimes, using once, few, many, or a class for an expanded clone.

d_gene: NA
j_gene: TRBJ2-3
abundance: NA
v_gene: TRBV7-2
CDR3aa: CASSLGLGTDTQYF
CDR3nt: TGTGCCAGCAGCTTAGGGCTGGGCACAGATACGCAGTATTTT

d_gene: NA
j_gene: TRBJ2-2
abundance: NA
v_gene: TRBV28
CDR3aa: CASSLRANTGELFF
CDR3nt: TGTGCCAGCAGTTTACGGGCGAACACCGGGGAGCTGTTTTTT

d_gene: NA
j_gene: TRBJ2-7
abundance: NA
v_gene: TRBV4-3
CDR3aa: CASSQEGATNPFSYEQYF
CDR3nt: TGCGCCAGCAGCCAAGAAGGCGCCACCAACCCCTTCTCCTACGAGCAGTACTTC

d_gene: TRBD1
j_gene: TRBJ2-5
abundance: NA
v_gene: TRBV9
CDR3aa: CASSVTDRVIFETQYF
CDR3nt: TGTGCCAGCAGCGTTACAGACAGGGTCATTTTCGAGACCCAGTACTTC

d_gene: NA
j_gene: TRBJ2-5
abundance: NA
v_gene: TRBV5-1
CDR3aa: CASSFVDRLQETQYF
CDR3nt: TGCGCCAGCAGCTTTGTGGACAGACTCCAAGAGACCCAGTACTTC

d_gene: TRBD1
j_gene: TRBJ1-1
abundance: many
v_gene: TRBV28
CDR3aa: CASSSLTGGTEAFF
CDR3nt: TGTGCCAGCAGTTCCCTTACAGGGGGCACTGAAGCTTTCTTT

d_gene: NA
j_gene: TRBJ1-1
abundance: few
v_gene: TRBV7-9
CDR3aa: CASRKLNTEAFF
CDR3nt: TGTGCCAGCAGGAAGCTGAACACTGAAGCTTTCTTT

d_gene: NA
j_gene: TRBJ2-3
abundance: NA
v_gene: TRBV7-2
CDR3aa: CASSLGASVGDTQYF
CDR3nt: TGTGCCAGCAGCTTAGGGGCTAGCGTGGGAGATACGCAGTATTTT

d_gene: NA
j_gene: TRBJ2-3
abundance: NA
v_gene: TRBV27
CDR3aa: CASSLGRDTQYF
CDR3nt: TGTGCCAGCAGTTTAGGTCGAGATACGCAGTATTTT

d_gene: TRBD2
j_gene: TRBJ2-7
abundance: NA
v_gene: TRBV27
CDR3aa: CASRRTSGESYEQYF
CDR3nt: TGTGCCAGCAGGCGGACTAGCGGCGAATCCTACGAGCAGTACTTC

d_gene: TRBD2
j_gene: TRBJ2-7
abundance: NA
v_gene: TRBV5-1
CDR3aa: CASSPREIAGHEQYF
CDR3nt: TGCGCCAGCAGCCCCCGGGAGATAGCGGGTCACGAGCAGTACTTC

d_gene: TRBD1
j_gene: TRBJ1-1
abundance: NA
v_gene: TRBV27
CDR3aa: CASRQGGPLNTEAFF
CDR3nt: TGTGCCAGCAGACAGGGGGGCCCCCTGAACACTGAAGCTTTCTTT

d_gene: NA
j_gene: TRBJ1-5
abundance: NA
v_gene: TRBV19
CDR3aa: CASSMTWGEGNQPQHF
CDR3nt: TGTGCCAGTAGTATGACTTGGGGAGAGGGCAATCAGCCCCAGCATTTT

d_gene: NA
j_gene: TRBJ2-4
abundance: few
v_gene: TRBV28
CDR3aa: CAGGFTSKNIQYF
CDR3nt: TGTGCCGGGGGGTTTACATCCAAAAACATTCAGTACTTC

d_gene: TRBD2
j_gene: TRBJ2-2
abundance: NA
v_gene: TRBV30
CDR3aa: CAWSLAGGSTGELFF
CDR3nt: TGTGCCTGGAGTCTTGCGGGAGGGTCCACCGGGGAGCTGTTTTTT

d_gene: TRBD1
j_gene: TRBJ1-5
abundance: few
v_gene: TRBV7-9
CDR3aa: CASSLSQGNQPQHF
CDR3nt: TGTGCCAGCAGCTTATCACAGGGGAATCAGCCCCAGCATTTT

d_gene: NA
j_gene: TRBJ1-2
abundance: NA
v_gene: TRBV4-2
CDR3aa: CASSQATANYGYTF
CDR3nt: TGTGCCAGCAGCCAAGCGACAGCGAACTATGGCTACACCTTC

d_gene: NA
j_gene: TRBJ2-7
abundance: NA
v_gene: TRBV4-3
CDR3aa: CASSQVPQDYEQYF
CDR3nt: TGCGCCAGCAGCCAAGTCCCCCAAGATTACGAGCAGTACTTC

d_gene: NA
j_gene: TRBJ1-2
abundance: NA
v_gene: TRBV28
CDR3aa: CASSLAIGSYGYTF
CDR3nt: TGTGCCAGCAGTTTGGCTATAGGGAGCTATGGCTACACCTTC

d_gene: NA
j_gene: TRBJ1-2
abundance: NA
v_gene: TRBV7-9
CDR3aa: CASSPHSGNHPGGYTF
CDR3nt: TGTGCCAGCAGCCCACACAGCGGGAACCACCCGGGGGGCTACACCTTC

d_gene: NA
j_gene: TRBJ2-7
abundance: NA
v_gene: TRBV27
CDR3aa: CASSRGLSYEQYF
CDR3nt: TGTGCCAGCAGTAGAGGACTTTCCTACGAGCAGTACTTC

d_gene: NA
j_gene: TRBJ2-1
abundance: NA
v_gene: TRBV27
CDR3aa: CASSLGNNEQFF
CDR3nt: TGTGCCAGCAGTTTGGGAAACAATGAGCAGTTCTTC

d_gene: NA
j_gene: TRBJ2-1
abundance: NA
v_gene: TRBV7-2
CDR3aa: CASSLYGSSQFF
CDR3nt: TGTGCCAGCAGCTTATACGGGAGCTCGCAGTTCTTC

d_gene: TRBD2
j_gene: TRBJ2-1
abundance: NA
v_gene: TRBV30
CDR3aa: CAWSGLAGVGNEQFF
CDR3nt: TGTGCCTGGAGTGGACTAGCGGGAGTGGGAAATGAGCAGTTCTTC

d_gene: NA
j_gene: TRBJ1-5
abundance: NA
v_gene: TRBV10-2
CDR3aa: CASRGKGEINQPQHF
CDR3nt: TGCGCCAGCAGGGGAAAGGGGGAAATCAATCAGCCCCAGCATTTT

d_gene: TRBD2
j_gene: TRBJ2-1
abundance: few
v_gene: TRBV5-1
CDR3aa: CASAEGLAGGNEQFF
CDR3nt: TGCGCCAGCGCCGAGGGACTAGCGGGTGGTAATGAGCAGTTCTTC

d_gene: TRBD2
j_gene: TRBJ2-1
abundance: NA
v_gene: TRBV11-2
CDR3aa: CASSRGGSSNEQFF
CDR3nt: TGTGCCAGCAGCCGCGGGGGTAGCAGCAATGAGCAGTTCTTC

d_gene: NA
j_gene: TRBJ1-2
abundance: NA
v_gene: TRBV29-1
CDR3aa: CSVGGRDYGYTF
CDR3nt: TGCAGCGTGGGGGGTAGGGACTATGGCTACACCTTC

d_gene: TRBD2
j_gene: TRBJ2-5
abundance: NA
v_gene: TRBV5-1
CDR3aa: CASSLVYDPRAGAGVGETQYF
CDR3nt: TGCGCCAGCAGCTTGGTATACGACCCCAGGGCGGGAGCAGGAGTCGGAGAGACCCAGTACTTC

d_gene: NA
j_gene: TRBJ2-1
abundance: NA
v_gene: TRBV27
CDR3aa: CAIYKRRAPNEQFF
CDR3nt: TGTGCCATCTATAAAAGGAGGGCCCCCAATGAGCAGTTCTTC

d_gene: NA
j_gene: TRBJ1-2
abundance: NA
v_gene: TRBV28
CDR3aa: CASCRTGSYGYTF
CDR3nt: TGTGCCAGCTGCCGGACGGGGAGCTATGGCTACACCTTC

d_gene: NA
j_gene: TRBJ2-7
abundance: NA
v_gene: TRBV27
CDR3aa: CASRSLSTHEQYF
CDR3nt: TGTGCCAGCAGATCCCTAAGTACCCACGAGCAGTACTTC

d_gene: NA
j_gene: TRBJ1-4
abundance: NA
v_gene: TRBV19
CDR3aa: CASSIQGIGEKLFF
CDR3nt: TGTGCCAGTAGTATACAGGGTATTGGTGAAAAACTGTTTTTT

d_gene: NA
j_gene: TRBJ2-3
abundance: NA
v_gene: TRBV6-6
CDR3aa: CASSYQETDTQYF
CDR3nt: TGTGCCAGCAGTTACCAGGAAACAGATACGCAGTATTTT

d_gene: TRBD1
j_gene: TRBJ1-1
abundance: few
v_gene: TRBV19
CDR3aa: CASSTGTGPTEAFF
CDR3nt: TGTGCCAGTAGTACCGGGACAGGGCCCACTGAAGCTTTCTTT

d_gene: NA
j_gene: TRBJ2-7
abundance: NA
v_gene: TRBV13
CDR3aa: CASSLGASYEQYF
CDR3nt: TGTGCCAGCAGCTTAGGAGCCAGCTACGAGCAGTACTTC

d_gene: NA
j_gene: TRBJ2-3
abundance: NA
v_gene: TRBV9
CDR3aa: CASSVRGAGTDTQYF
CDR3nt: TGTGCCAGCAGCGTTCGGGGGGCCGGAACAGATACGCAGTATTTT

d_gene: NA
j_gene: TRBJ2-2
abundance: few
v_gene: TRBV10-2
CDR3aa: CASSVGGTGELFF
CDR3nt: TGCGCCAGCAGTGTAGGAGGGACCGGGGAGCTGTTTTTT

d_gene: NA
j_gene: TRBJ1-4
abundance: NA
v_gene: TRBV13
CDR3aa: CASSLDGSSREKLFF
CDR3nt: TGTGCCAGCAGCTTAGATGGTTCCAGCCGGGAAAAACTGTTTTTT

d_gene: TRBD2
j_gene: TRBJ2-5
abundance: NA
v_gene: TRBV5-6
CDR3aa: CASSLGTSGREETQYF
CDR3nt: TGTGCCAGCAGCTTGGGGACTAGCGGGAGGGAAGAGACCCAGTACTTC

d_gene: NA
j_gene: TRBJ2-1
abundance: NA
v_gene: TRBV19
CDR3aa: CASSIKQVLYNEQFF
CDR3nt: TGTGCCAGTAGTATAAAACAGGTACTCTACAATGAGCAGTTCTTC

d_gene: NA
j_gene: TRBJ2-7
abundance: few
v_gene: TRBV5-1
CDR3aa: CASSGTYEQYF
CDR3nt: TGCGCCAGCAGCGGGACCTACGAGCAGTACTTC

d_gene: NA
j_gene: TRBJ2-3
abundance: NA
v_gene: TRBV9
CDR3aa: CASSATPRHLDAQYF
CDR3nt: TGTGCCAGCAGCGCCACACCCCGCCACCTGGATGCGCAGTATTTT

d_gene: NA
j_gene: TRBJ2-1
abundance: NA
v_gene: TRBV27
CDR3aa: CASSPLRQIYNEQFF
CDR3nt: TGTGCCAGCAGTCCCCTGAGGCAGATCTACAATGAGCAGTTCTTC